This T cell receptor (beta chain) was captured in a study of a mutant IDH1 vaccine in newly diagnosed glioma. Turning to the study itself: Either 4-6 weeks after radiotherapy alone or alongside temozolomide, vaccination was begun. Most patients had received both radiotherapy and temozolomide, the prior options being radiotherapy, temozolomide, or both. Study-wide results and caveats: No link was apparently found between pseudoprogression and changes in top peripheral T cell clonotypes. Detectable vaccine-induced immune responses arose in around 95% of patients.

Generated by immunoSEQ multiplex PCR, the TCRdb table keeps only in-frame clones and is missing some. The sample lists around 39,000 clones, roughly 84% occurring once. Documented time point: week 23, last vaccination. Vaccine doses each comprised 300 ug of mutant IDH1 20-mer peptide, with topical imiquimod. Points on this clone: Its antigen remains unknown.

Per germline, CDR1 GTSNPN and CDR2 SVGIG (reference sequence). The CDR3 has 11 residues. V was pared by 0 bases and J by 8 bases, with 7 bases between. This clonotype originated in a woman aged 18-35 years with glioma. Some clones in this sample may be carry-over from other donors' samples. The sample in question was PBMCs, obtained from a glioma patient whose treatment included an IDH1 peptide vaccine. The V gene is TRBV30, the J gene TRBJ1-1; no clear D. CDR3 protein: CAWSVKAEAFF. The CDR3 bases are TGTGCCTGGAGTGTAAAGGCAGAAGCTTTCTTT. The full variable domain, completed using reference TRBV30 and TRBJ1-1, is SQTIHQWPATLVQPVGSPLSLECTVEGTSNPNLYWYRQAAGRGLQLLFYSVGIGQISSEVPQNLSASRPQDRQFILSSKKLLLSDSGFYLCAWSVKAEAFFGQGTRLTVV.